The 9 T cell receptor beta chains in this list originate from one sample, sequenced in a study of blood T cell repertoires in COVID-19. Some clones are missing from TCRdb's copy, which holds only in-frame ones; the method was immunoSEQ multiplex PCR. The sample has about 150,000 clones; roughly 80% are singletons. The sample taken for sequencing was PBMCs or T cells enriched from blood (not recorded which). The source is a woman in her thirties or forties who had recovered from COVID-19.

The rearrangement links TRBV7-2 to TRBJ2-7; D perhaps matches TRBD2 (7 bases). Germline V CDR1 and CDR2: SGHTA, FQGNSA. This CDR3 is 14 amino acids long. V was trimmed by 4 bases and J by 0 bases, leaving 10 bases between them. The CDR3 DNA reads as TGTGCCAGCAGCTGGGGGGGCAACTCCTACGAGCAGTACTTC. Residues: CASSWGGNSYEQYF.

This chain uses TRBV6-5 with TRBJ1-5; D is uncertain. CDR1 is MNHEY and CDR2 is SVGAGI in the germline V gene. Trimming took 8 bases from V and 0 from J, leaving 11 bases between them. There are 14 residues in the CDR3. The CDR3: CASAPGYSNQPQHF. CDR3 nucleotides: TGTGCCAGCGCCCCCGGGTATAGCAATCAGCCCCAGCATTTT.

This chain joins TRBV7-9 and TRBJ1-4; no definite D call. Per germline, CDR1 SEHNR and CDR2 FQNEAQ (reference sequence). V was cut by 5 bases and J by 4 bases, with 14 bases left in between. The CDR3 sequence is 15 residues long. The CDR3 sequence: CASSANGQVNEKLFF. CDR3 DNA sequence: TGTGCCAGCAGCGCCAACGGTCAGGTTAATGAAAAACTGTTTTTT.

In this sample, this clone turned up a few times. This chain joins TRBV4-1 and TRBJ2-2; maybe TRBD2 (6 bases). The V end lost 2 bases, the J end lost 5 bases, and 21 bases lay between the germline ends. Germline CDR1 and CDR2: MGHRA and YSYEKL. This CDR3 is built from 18 residues. The CDR3 loop reads CASSQSGGTGTATGELFF. For the CDR3, the DNA is TGCGCCAGCAGCCAAAGTGGGGGGACGGGTACAGCGACCGGGGAGCTGTTTTTT.

V and J are TRBV7-9 and TRBJ1-2; D is uncertain. Trimming shortened V by 1 base and J by 3 bases, and 12 bases separated the two germline ends. Germline values: CDR1 SEHNR, CDR2 FQNEAQ (reference sequence). The CDR3 contains 15 residues. CDR3 loop: CASSLGETPYYGYTF. The CDR3 DNA follows: TGTGCCAGCAGCTTAGGGGAGACACCCTACTATGGCTACACCTTC. The full variable domain, completed using reference TRBV7-9 and TRBJ1-2, is DTGVSQNPRHKITKRGQNVTFRCDPISEHNRLYWYRQTLGQGPEFLTYFQNEAQLEKSRLLSDRFSAERPKGSFSTLEIQRTEQGDSAMYLCASSLGETPYYGYTFGSGTRLTVV.

The chain employs TRBV2 and TRBJ2-3; perhaps TRBD1 as D (5 bases). CDR3 length: 16 amino acids. Trimming removed 2 bases from V and 0 bases from J, with 12 bases in between. The germline gives CDR1 SNHLY, CDR2 FYNNEI. The CDR3 nucleotides are TGTGCCAGCAGTGAATTTGTGGGGCCCAGCACAGATACGCAGTATTTT. It specifies CASSEFVGPSTDTQYF.

This clone has a single count. The rearrangement joins TRBV10-1 to TRBJ2-1, with D maybe TRBD1 (7 bases). Germline loops: CDR1 WNHNN, CDR2 SYGVQD (reference sequence). The CDR3 is 14 amino acids. The V gene lost 6 bases and the J gene lost 9 bases, with 18 bases spanning the gap. CDR3 amino acids: CASSERRGQGEQFF. The CDR3 DNA reads TGCGCCAGCAGCGAGAGGAGGGGGCAAGGTGAGCAGTTCTTC.

This chain uses TRBV2 with TRBJ1-4; 10 bases line up with TRBD1. With V trimmed by 4 bases and J by 7 bases, 6 bases remained unmatched. CDR3 size: 15 residues. CDR1 is SNHLY, CDR2 FYNNEI, per germline. The CDR3 loop is CASSGQGAVGEKLFF. In nucleotides, the CDR3 is TGTGCCAGCAGTGGACAGGGGGCTGTTGGTGAAAAACTGTTTTTT. Full variable domain (outside the CDR3, taken from reference TRBV2 and TRBJ1-4): EPEVTQTPSHQVTQMGQEVILRCVPISNHLYFYWYRQILGQKVEFLVSFYNNEISEKSEIFDDQFSVERPDGSNFTLKIRSTKLEDSAMYFCASSGQGAVGEKLFFGSGTQLSVL.

This clone has more than one count but fewer than ten. The DNA for the CDR3 is TGCGCCAGCAGCCACCGACTCTACAATGAGCAGTTCTTC. Translating it yields CASSHRLYNEQFF. This chain connects TRBV4-1 to TRBJ2-1, with D uncertain. CDR3 length equals 13 residues. Trimming took 3 bases from V and 3 from J, leaving 6 bases between them. Germline CDR1 and CDR2: MGHRA and YSYEKL.